Presented here are 23 T cell receptor beta chains from one specimen sequenced in a study of identical twins. Each CDR3 protein gets one entry after TCRdb re-called the 5' RACE reads with MiXCR. This table has about 690,000 distinct CDR3 sequences, about 20% appearing once. The same data also contributed to another study, on T cells expressing NK-cell markers.

The sample was PBMCs. The receptors derive from a woman aged 18-30 years in good health.

The chain joins TRBV4-1 to TRBJ1-1; a possible D gene is TRBD1 (5 bases). This CDR3 is built from 14 residues. Germline CDR1 and CDR2: MGHRA and YSYEKL. V gave up 6 bases and J gave up 5 bases, with 16 bases separating them. This CDR3 is CASRAGTGWTEAFF. DNA of the CDR3: TGCGCCAGCAGGGCCGGGACCGGGTGGACTGAAGCTTTCTTT.

This clonotype has more than one count but fewer than ten. The genes are TRBV29-1 and TRBJ2-5; 9 nucleotides align to TRBD1. This CDR3 is built from 15 residues. V trimming: 4 bases; J trimming: 1 base; junction bases outside the gene matches: 7. Germline CDR1 SQVTM, CDR2 ANQGSEA. The CDR3 spells CSVAKGTGIQETQYF. The CDR3 DNA follows: TGCAGCGTTGCAAAAGGGACAGGGATCCAAGAGACCCAGTACTTC.

This clonotype was seen a few times. The chain joins TRBV4-3 to TRBJ2-7, with 7 positions matching TRBD1. The V gene end was trimmed by 0 bases and the J gene end by 4 bases; junction bases not matched to a gene: 6. The CDR3 covers 15 residues. Germline V gives CDR1 LGHNA, CDR2 YSLEER. The CDR3 DNA sequence: TGCGCCAGCAGCCAAGATAGGGACAGACCTTACGAGCAGTACTTC. Its translation is CASSQDRDRPYEQYF.

V and J are TRBV20-1 and TRBJ2-3, with D hard to call. The CDR3 spans 13 residues. Trimming removed 6 bases from V and 0 bases from J, with 10 bases in between. The germline gives CDR1 DFQATT, CDR2 SNEGSKA (reference sequence). As DNA, the CDR3 is TGCAGTGCAACGGTACCTAGCACAGATACGCAGTATTTT. Amino acid sequence: CSATVPSTDTQYF.

This chain's CDR3 is CSARDRLAPYEQYF. The CDR3 DNA reads as TGCAGTGCTAGAGATCGGCTAGCCCCCTACGAGCAGTACTTC. The chain combines TRBV20-1 with TRBJ2-7; a possible D gene is TRBD2 (5 bases). The germline gives CDR1 DFQATT, CDR2 SNEGSKA (reference sequence). The CDR3 is 14 amino acids. V was shortened by 0 bases and J by 2 bases, with 11 bases between the two germline ends.

The chain combines TRBV11-2 with TRBJ2-7; D is tentatively TRBD1 or TRBD2 (5 bases each). Germline V gene lookup returns CDR1 SGHAT and CDR2 FQNNGV. Trimming cost V 6 bases and J 7 bases, with 19 bases left between them. There are 14 residues in the CDR3. DNA of the CDR3: TGTGCCAGCAGACGACCCGGGACCAATAGGGAGCAGTACTTC. As protein: CASRRPGTNREQYF.

Many counts were recorded for this clonotype. V and J are TRBV4-2 and TRBJ2-3; 7 nucleotides match TRBD1. The trim removed 3 bases at V and 2 bases at J, leaving 5 bases unmatched. The CDR3 has 15 residues. CDR1 and CDR2 from the germline V gene are LGHNA and YNFKEQ. The CDR3 sequence is CASSHTGTDTDTQYF. The CDR3 coding sequence is TGTGCCAGCAGCCATACCGGGACAGACACAGATACGCAGTATTTT.

This clonotype was seen ten or more times. The rearrangement joins TRBV20-1 to TRBJ2-3, with 9 bases aligning to TRBD2. CDR3 length equals 16 residues. The V gene's germline CDR1 is DFQATT and CDR2 SNEGSKA (reference sequence). J was trimmed by 2 bases and V by 3 bases; bases with no gene match: 9. CDR3: CSARIFLAGNTDTQYF. The CDR3 DNA reads as TGCAGTGCTAGGATATTTCTAGCGGGGAACACAGATACGCAGTATTTT.

The rearrangement joins TRBV18 to TRBJ2-2; 9 bases align to TRBD1. From germline, CDR1 is KGHSH and CDR2 LQKENI. V lost 2 bases, J lost 3 bases, and 1 base stayed unmatched. This CDR3 spans 15 amino acids. The CDR3 nucleotides read TGTGCCAGCTCACCATACAGGGGGCACACCGGGGAGCTGTTTTTT. Protein sequence: CASSPYRGHTGELFF.

This clonotype was detected only a few times. The gene calls are TRBV12-3 or TRBV12-4 and TRBJ1-1; the D gene is possibly TRBD1 (6 bases). V lost 1 base and J lost 5, with 8 bases in between. CDR3 length equals 13 residues. The CDR3 region has the DNA TGTGCCAGCAGTTTAGGGGGGCAGACTGAAGCTTTCTTT. Protein sequence: CASSLGGQTEAFF.

The chain combines TRBV7-9 with TRBJ2-1, with 11 bases aligning to TRBD2. Germline V lookup: CDR1 SEHNR, CDR2 FQNEAQ (reference sequence). This CDR3 contains 17 residues. V dropped 6 bases and J dropped 2; count of bases not matched to a gene: 9. This CDR3 is CASSYSSGRRTYNEQFF. CDR3 DNA sequence: TGTGCCAGCAGTTACTCTAGCGGGAGGCGTACCTACAATGAGCAGTTCTTC. Together with reference TRBV7-9 and TRBJ2-1, the CDR3 gives the full variable domain: DTGVSQNPRHKITKRGQNVTFRCDPISEHNRLYWYRQTLGQGPEFLTYFQNEAQLEKSRLLSDRFSAERPKGSFSTLEIQRTEQGDSAMYLCASSYSSGRRTYNEQFFGPGTRLTVL.

This clonotype was picked up many times. CDR3: CASSNFPPFSSYNEQFF. In nucleotides, the CDR3 is TGCGCCAGCAGCAATTTTCCCCCCTTCAGCTCCTACAATGAGCAGTTCTTC. V usage is TRBV10-1 and J usage is TRBJ2-1; D not certain. CDR3 length equals 17 residues. Germline values: CDR1 WNHNN, CDR2 SYGVQD (reference sequence). V shed 6 bases and J shed 0 bases, with 18 bases lying between them.

V usage is TRBV20-1 and J usage is TRBJ2-5; TRBD2 matches at 7 bases. The germline V gene has CDR1 DFQATT and CDR2 SNEGSKA (reference sequence). The V gene end was trimmed by 3 bases and the J gene end by 4 bases; junction bases not matched to a gene: 2. The CDR3 runs to 12 residues. The CDR3 region has the DNA TGCAGTGCTAGTTGGGGGGGAGAGACCCAGTACTTC. Translating it yields CSASWGGETQYF.

This clonotype was observed at least ten times. The chain recombines TRBV10-2 with TRBJ1-1; 9 nucleotides agree with TRBD1. This CDR3 is 14 amino acids long. Trimming at V came to 7 bases and at J to 4 bases, leaving 7 bases not matched to a gene. CDR1 is WSHSY and CDR2 is SAAADI in the germline V gene. CDR3 loop: CASTRQGVSTEAFF. CDR3 DNA: TGCGCCAGCACCAGACAGGGGGTCTCCACTGAAGCTTTCTTT.

This rearrangement joins TRBV5-1 to TRBJ2-2, with D possibly TRBD1 on 5 matching bases. Between the trimmed V and J ends, which lost 0 bases and 0 bases, there was a span of 12 bases. Germline CDR1 reads SGHRS; CDR2 reads YFSETQ. The CDR3 sequence is 17 residues long. CDR3 sequence reads: CASSLASGAANTGELFF. The CDR3 DNA sequence: TGCGCCAGCAGCTTGGCCAGTGGGGCCGCGAACACCGGGGAGCTGTTTTTT.

This clonotype was seen more than once but under ten times. The chain couples TRBV7-6 to TRBJ2-5; 8 bases are shared with TRBD2. Germline V gene sequence: CDR1 SGHVS, CDR2 FNYEAQ. The CDR3 runs 14 residues. Germline trimming cut 1 base from V and 11 bases from J; bases unmatched to any gene: 9. The CDR3 sequence is CASSLVGLALSQYF. In nucleotides, the CDR3 is TGTGCCAGCAGCTTAGTAGGACTAGCCCTGTCGCAGTACTTC.

The J gene is TRBJ2-7, the V gene TRBV7-2, with D tentatively TRBD2 (6 bases). CDR1 and CDR2 (germline): SGHTA, FQGNSA. Trimming removed 5 bases from V and 1 base from J, with 9 bases in between. This CDR3 is 13 amino acids long. The CDR3 DNA follows: TGTGCCAGCAGCCCCCGGGAGTCCTACGAGCAGTACTTC. Translating it yields CASSPRESYEQYF.

This clonotype showed up just once. The chain carries TRBV27 and TRBJ2-4; TRBD1 or TRBD2 may be the D gene (5 bases each). V gave up 3 bases and J gave up 9 bases, with 15 bases separating them. The CDR3 is 14 amino acids. Germline V CDR1 and CDR2: MNHEY, SMNVEV (reference sequence). The DNA for the CDR3 is TGTGCCAGCAGTTTTTCCGGCAGGGAGAGCATTCAGTACTTC. Its translation: CASSFSGRESIQYF.

The genes are TRBV2 and TRBJ2-7; possible D gene TRBD1, 6 bases. CDR1 SNHLY and CDR2 FYNNEI come from the germline V gene. The CDR3 is 13 amino acids. The V end lost 7 bases, the J end lost 5 bases, and 15 bases lay between the germline ends. In DNA, the CDR3 is TGTGCCAGCACCCCAAGGGGGAGTAACGAGCAGTACTTC. This sequence encodes CASTPRGSNEQYF. The full variable domain, in which reference TRBV2 and TRBJ2-7 provide the parts outside the CDR3, is EPEVTQTPSHQVTQMGQEVILRCVPISNHLYFYWYRQILGQKVEFLVSFYNNEISEKSEIFDDQFSVERPDGSNFTLKIRSTKLEDSAMYFCASTPRGSNEQYFGPGTRLTVT.

The gene calls are TRBV10-3 and TRBJ1-2, with D hard to call. This CDR3 spans 12 amino acids. V was clipped by 6 bases and J by 8 bases, with 13 bases between them. The germline V gene has CDR1 ENHRY and CDR2 SYGVKD. This CDR3 reads CAIRGSMGGYTF. The CDR3 DNA is TGTGCCATCAGGGGCAGCATGGGGGGCTACACCTTC.

At least ten counts were recorded for this clonotype. The rearrangement uses TRBV9 and TRBJ2-1, with a weak D call TRBD1 (5 bases). Germline V lookup: CDR1 SGDLS, CDR2 YYNGEE. Trimming removed 3 bases at V and 5 bases at J, with 15 bases between. The CDR3 loop spans 15 amino acids. In DNA form, the CDR3 reads TGTGCCAGCAGCGGTTGGGGCGGAGTGAACAATGAGCAGTTCTTC. Residues: CASSGWGGVNNEQFF.

The rearrangement uses TRBV20-1 and TRBJ2-2; D might be TRBD2 (6 bases). V lost 0 bases to trimming and J lost 4 bases, with 12 bases between them. CDR1 and CDR2 (germline): DFQATT, SNEGSKA (reference sequence). CDR3 length: 15 amino acids. The CDR3 protein is CSARDSGRSTGELFF. The CDR3 DNA reads TGCAGTGCTAGAGATAGCGGACGGAGCACCGGGGAGCTGTTTTTT.

This clonotype was counted at least ten times. One end of the junction fails to match germline, which may point to a read error. This chain links TRBV5-1 with TRBJ2-3, with D possibly TRBD2 on 6 matching bases. This CDR3 is 16 amino acids long. The V gene's germline CDR1 is SGHRS and CDR2 YFSETQ. CDR3 nucleotide sequence: TGTGCCAGCAGCTTAGGCCTTGCGGGGCGCACAGATACGCAGTATTTT. It encodes CASSLGLAGRTDTQYF.